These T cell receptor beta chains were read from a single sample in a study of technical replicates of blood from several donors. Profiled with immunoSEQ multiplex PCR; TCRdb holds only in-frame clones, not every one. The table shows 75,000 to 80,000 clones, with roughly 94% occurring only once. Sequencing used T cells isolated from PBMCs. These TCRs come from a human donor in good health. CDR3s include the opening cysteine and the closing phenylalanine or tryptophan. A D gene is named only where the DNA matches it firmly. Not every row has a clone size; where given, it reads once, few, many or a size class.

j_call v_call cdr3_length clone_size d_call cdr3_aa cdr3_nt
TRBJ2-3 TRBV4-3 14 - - CASSQVQSTDTQYF TGCGCCAGCAGCCAAGTACAGAGCACAGATACGCAGTATTTT
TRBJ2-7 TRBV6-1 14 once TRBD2 CASSETSGRYEQYF TGTGCCAGCAGTGAGACTAGCGGGAGGTACGAGCAGTACTTC
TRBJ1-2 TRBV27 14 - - CASSQGGSYYGYTF TGTGCCAGCAGTCAGGGAGGCAGTTATTATGGCTACACCTTC
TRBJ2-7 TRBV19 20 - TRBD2 CASSIILRYETSGGAYEQYF TGTGCCAGTAGTATTATCCTTCGTTATGAGACTAGCGGAGGGGCCTACGAGCAGTACTTC
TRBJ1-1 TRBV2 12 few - CASSPGHTEAFF TGTGCCAGCAGTCCAGGTCACACTGAAGCTTTCTTT
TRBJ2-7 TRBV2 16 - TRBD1 CASSYSGTGLLYEQYF TGTGCCAGCAGTTATTCCGGGACAGGTCTACTCTACGAGCAGTACTTC
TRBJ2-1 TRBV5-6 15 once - CASSLAGSSFDEQFF TGTGCCAGCAGCTTAGCCGGGAGTAGTTTCGATGAGCAGTTCTTC
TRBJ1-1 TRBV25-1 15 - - CASSEFRELNTEAFF TGTGCCAGCAGTGAATTCCGGGAGCTCAACACTGAAGCTTTCTTT
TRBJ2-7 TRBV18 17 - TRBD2 CASSPPLASGKYYEQYF TGTGCCAGCTCACCACCGCTCGCTAGCGGGAAGTACTACGAGCAGTACTTC
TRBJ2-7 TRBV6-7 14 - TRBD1 CASSLAGTGIEQYF TGTGCCAGCAGTTTGGCCGGGACAGGCATCGAGCAGTACTTC
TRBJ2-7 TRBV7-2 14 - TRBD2 CASGLAGGKSEQYF TGTGCCAGCGGACTAGCGGGAGGAAAGTCCGAGCAGTACTTC
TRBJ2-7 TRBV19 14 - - CASSPRRSSYEQYF TGTGCCAGTAGCCCACGGCGGTCCTCCTACGAGCAGTACTTC
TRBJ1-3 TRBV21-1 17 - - CASSKEPGQGRINTIYF TGTGCCAGCAGCAAAGAACCGGGACAGGGGAGGATAAACACCATATATTTT
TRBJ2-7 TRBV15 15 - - CATSVGTGVLNEQYF TGTGCCACCAGTGTCGGCACCGGAGTCTTAAACGAGCAGTACTTC
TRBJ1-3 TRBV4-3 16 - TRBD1 CASSRDREGSGNTIYF TGCGCCAGCAGCAGGGACAGGGAAGGCTCTGGAAACACCATATATTTT
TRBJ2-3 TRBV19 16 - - CASSMVAGLYTDTQYF TGTGCCAGTAGTATGGTGGCAGGACTCTACACAGATACGCAGTATTTT
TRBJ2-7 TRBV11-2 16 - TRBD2 CASSLALAGTSYEQYF TGTGCCAGCAGCTTAGCACTAGCGGGGACCTCCTACGAGCAGTACTTC
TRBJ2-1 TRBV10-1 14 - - CASNPGYPYNEQFF TGCGCCAGCAACCCAGGGTACCCCTACAATGAGCAGTTCTTC
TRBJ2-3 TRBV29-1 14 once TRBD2 CSVDSLAGDGTQYF TGCAGCGTTGACTCACTAGCGGGAGATGGGACGCAGTATTTT
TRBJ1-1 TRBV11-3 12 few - CASSSDSPRAFF TGTGCCAGCAGCTCGGACAGCCCGAGGGCTTTCTTT
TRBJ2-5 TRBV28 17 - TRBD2 CASSTGTSGRGEETQYF TGTGCCAGCAGTACCGGGACTAGCGGGAGAGGGGAAGAGACCCAGTACTTC
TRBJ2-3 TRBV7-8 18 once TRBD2 CASSHPGVSGRGSDTQYF TGTGCCAGCAGCCACCCCGGGGTTAGCGGGAGGGGGTCAGATACGCAGTATTTT
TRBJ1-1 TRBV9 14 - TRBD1 CASSATGVDTEAFF TGTGCCAGCAGCGCGACAGGGGTTGACACTGAAGCTTTCTTT
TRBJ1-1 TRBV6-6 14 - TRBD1 CASDFGQGGTEAFF TGTGCCAGCGATTTTGGACAGGGTGGAACTGAAGCTTTCTTT
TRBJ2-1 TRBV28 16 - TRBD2 CASSLLLAGFYNEQFF TGTGCCAGCAGCCTCCTACTAGCGGGATTCTACAATGAGCAGTTCTTC
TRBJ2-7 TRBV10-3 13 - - CAISEDLTEEQYF TGTGCCATCAGTGAGGACCTAACGGAGGAGCAGTACTTC
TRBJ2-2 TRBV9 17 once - CASSAPEGGANTGELFF TGTGCCAGCAGCGCCCCTGAGGGAGGCGCGAACACCGGGGAGCTGTTTTTT
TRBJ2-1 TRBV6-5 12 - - CASSQTGNEQFF TGTGCCAGCAGCCAAACAGGGAATGAGCAGTTCTTC
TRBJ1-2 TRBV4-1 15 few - CASSQGNSDSYGYTF TGCGCCAGCAGCCAAGGAAATTCGGACAGCTATGGCTACACCTTC
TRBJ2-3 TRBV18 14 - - CASSPPPSYDTQYF TGTGCCAGCTCACCCCCCCCTAGCTACGATACGCAGTATTTT
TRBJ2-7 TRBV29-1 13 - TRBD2 CSAKAGGSYEQYF TGCAGCGCCAAAGCGGGAGGCTCCTACGAGCAGTACTTC
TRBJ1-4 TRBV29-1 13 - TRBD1 CSAWDRHSEKLFF TGCAGCGCCTGGGACAGACATAGTGAAAAACTGTTTTTT
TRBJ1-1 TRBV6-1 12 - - CASSMRRLEAFF TGTGCCAGCAGTATGAGGAGACTGGAAGCTTTCTTT
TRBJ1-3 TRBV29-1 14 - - CSVEEAQRGNTIYF TGCAGCGTTGAAGAGGCCCAGAGGGGAAACACCATATATTTT
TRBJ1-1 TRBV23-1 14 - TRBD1 CASMGGQGNTEAFF TGCGCCAGCATGGGGGGACAGGGGAACACTGAAGCTTTCTTT
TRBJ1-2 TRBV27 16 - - CASSALHISRDYGYTF TGTGCCAGCAGTGCCCTTCATATCTCCCGGGACTATGGCTACACCTTC
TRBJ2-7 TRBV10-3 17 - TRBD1 CAIRADRGRFLLYEQYF TGTGCCATCAGGGCGGACAGGGGGAGGTTCTTACTCTACGAGCAGTACTTC
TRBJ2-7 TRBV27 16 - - CASSLSIGTMGYEQYF TGTGCCAGCAGTTTATCGATAGGGACAATGGGTTACGAGCAGTACTTC
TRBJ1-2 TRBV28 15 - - CASSFPEGSNYGYTF TGTGCCAGCAGTTTCCCTGAGGGATCTAACTATGGCTACACCTTC
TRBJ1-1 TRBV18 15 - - CASSPESRANTEAFF TGTGCCAGCTCACCAGAATCTCGAGCGAACACTGAAGCTTTCTTT
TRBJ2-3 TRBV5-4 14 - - CASSLDSYTDTQYF TGTGCCAGCAGCTTGGACTCCTACACAGATACGCAGTATTTT
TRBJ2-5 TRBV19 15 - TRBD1 CASSTEDRGSQTQYF TGTGCCAGTAGTACCGAGGACAGGGGTAGTCAGACCCAGTACTTC
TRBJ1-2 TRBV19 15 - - CASEKMGGAAYGYTF TGTGCCAGTGAAAAGATGGGGGGAGCGGCCTATGGCTACACCTTC
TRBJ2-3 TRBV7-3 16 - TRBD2 CASSLSAGDPTDTQYF TGTGCCAGCAGCTTATCAGCGGGAGATCCCACAGATACGCAGTATTTT
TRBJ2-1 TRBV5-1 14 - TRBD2 CASSTGTRLAEQFF TGCGCCAGCAGCACCGGGACTAGACTTGCTGAGCAGTTCTTC
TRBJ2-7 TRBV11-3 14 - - CASTHPGGPYEQYF TGTGCCAGCACCCATCCGGGGGGCCCCTACGAGCAGTACTTC
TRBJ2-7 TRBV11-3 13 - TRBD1 CASGGDRDYEQYF TGTGCCAGCGGGGGGGACAGGGACTACGAGCAGTACTTC
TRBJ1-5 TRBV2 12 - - CASTGGNQPQHF TGTGCCAGCACGGGGGGCAATCAGCCCCAGCATTTT
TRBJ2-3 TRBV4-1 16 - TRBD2 CASSQGGVRTGDTQYF TGCGCCAGCAGCCAGGGAGGGGTCAGGACTGGGGATACGCAGTATTTT
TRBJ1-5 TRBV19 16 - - CASSMLLGQGYQPQHF TGTGCCAGTAGTATGTTATTGGGGCAGGGCTATCAGCCCCAGCATTTT
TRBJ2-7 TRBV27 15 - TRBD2 CASSLTASGNNEQYF TGTGCCAGCAGTTTAACGGCTAGCGGGAACAACGAGCAGTACTTC
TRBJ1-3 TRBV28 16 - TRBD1 CASSLEQTGSGNTIYF TGTGCCAGCAGCCTCGAGCAGACAGGGTCTGGAAACACCATATATTTT
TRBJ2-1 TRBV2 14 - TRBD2 CATIGTSFDNEQFF TGTGCCACCATAGGGACTAGCTTCGACAATGAGCAGTTCTTC
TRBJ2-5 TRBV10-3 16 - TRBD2 CAISESGLAGRETQYF TGTGCCATCAGTGAGTCGGGGCTAGCGGGAAGGGAGACCCAGTACTTC
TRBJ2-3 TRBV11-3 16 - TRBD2 CASSPLASGGTDTQYF TGTGCCAGCAGCCCTCTCGCTAGCGGGGGAACAGATACGCAGTATTTT
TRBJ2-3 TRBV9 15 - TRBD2 CASSVGRTSGTGQYF TGTGCCAGCAGCGTAGGGAGGACTAGCGGGACCGGGCAGTATTTT
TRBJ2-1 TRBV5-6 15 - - CASSLRGNSYNEQFF TGTGCCAGCAGCTTGCGGGGGAACTCCTACAATGAGCAGTTCTTC
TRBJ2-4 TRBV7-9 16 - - CASSLWAETIENIQYF TGTGCCAGCAGCTTATGGGCAGAGACTATCGAAAACATTCAGTACTTC
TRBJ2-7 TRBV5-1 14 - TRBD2 CASSIGLELYEQYF TGCGCCAGCAGCATCGGACTAGAATTGTACGAGCAGTACTTC